This T cell receptor beta chain was obtained from a study of response to subunit inactivated influenza vaccine. The germline V and J ends were trimmed by 0 bases and 15 bases, with 15 bases remaining between them. Looked up from germline, CDR1 is LNHNV and CDR2 is YYDKDF (reference sequence). The CDR3 loop spans 13 amino acids. One entry per CDR3 protein results from TCRdb running MiXCR on the RT-PCR reads. The sample records hundreds of thousands of distinct CDR3 sequences, 10% to 15% being singletons. The source material was PBMCs from blood, sampled about 6 weeks after vaccination. The V call is TRBV15, the J call TRBJ1-5; D is unclear. This sequence was found in a man aged 45-60 years who received an inactivated influenza vaccine. The CDR3 is CATSREEGRTPHF. The CDR3 DNA reads TGTGCCACCAGCAGAGAGGAGGGCCGAACCCCGCATTTT.